The rows below give T cell receptor beta chains drawn from one sample of a study of blood T cell repertoires in COVID-19. The assay was immunoSEQ multiplex PCR, and TCRdb's table has in-frame clones only and misses some. The data show some 250,000 clones, 70% to 90% seen once. Sequenced sample: peripheral blood. The receptors derive from a woman in her twenties or thirties who had recovered from COVID-19. The CDR3 runs from the conserved cysteine through the conserved F or W. The order of the fields is D gene, V gene, J gene, CDR3 protein. The D gene is left open where the match is weak.

>TRBD1|TRBV7-7|TRBJ1-6
CASRPGQGSPYNSPLHF
>TRBD2|TRBV11-2|TRBJ2-3
CASSLNFAGDTDTQYF
>NA|TRBV30|TRBJ1-1
CAWSEIGGAEAFF
>TRBD1|TRBV6-2/TRBV6-3|TRBJ1-5
CASSLRGRDDQPQHF
>NA|TRBV7-6|TRBJ2-5
CASSYQESQYF
>NA|TRBV5-1|TRBJ2-3
CASSIRGKTKDTQYF
>TRBD1|TRBV19|TRBJ2-7
CASSTPGQGHYEQYF
>TRBD2|TRBV13|TRBJ2-7
CASSNGGADEQYF
>TRBD1|TRBV15|TRBJ2-5
CATSYTASGGQETQYF
>TRBD1|TRBV6-5|TRBJ1-2
CASTDRNDRGYGYTF
>TRBD1|TRBV19|TRBJ1-5
CASSIGSGGSNQPQHF
>NA|TRBV7-2|TRBJ2-1
CASSLEVFGGRNEQFF
>TRBD2|TRBV7-2|TRBJ2-1
CASSSSPRTSGHEQFF
>NA|TRBV6-5|TRBJ1-1
CASSSTQGWGNTEAFF
>TRBD1|TRBV9|TRBJ1-5
CASSAGQGNQPQHF
>TRBD2|TRBV30|TRBJ2-5
CAWSVLAGGRRPETQYF
>NA|TRBV12-3/TRBV12-4|TRBJ1-1
CASSLTGNTEAFF
>NA|TRBV9|TRBJ1-6
CASSVAGGMISPLHF
>TRBD1|TRBV5-1|TRBJ2-5
CASSLIGQGPETQYF
>NA|TRBV7-6|TRBJ1-5
CASSPLGWAFSNQPQHF
>TRBD1|TRBV10-3|TRBJ2-4
CAISDFRTGGGYIQYF
>NA|TRBV6-2/TRBV6-3|TRBJ2-2
CASSYSAGELFF
>NA|TRBV5-1|TRBJ1-2
CASSFRGGLDYGYTF
>TRBD2|TRBV3-1/TRBV3-2|TRBJ2-1
CASSPGLAGYNEQFF
>TRBD2|TRBV3-1/TRBV3-2|TRBJ2-5
CASSQDGGLAETQYF
>NA|TRBV6-2/TRBV6-3|TRBJ2-1
CASSSPPGRGLF
>TRBD1|TRBV9|TRBJ2-3
CASSVRQGGTDTQYF